The subject of this entry is one T cell receptor beta chain. What it recognizes is unknown. It was with 60 Vbeta and 13 Jbeta primers that the PCR ran. Profiled with immunoSEQ multiplex PCR; TCRdb holds only in-frame clones, not every one. Of 150,000 to 200,000 clones listed, about 70% are singletons. The data originate from a study of cytomegalovirus exposure and HLA in healthy donors. General study results and limits: A later analysis appeared to link common viral pathogens to several of the most significant clusters.

Sequenced material: PBMCs. This clonotype originated in a male donor in good health and CMV-seronegative.

The DNA for the CDR3 is TGTGCCAGCAGTGAAACGCGTGGCTACACCTTC. It specifies CASSETRGYTF. The rearrangement links TRBV2 to TRBJ1-2; unclear D gene. Germline V CDR1 and CDR2: SNHLY, FYNNEI. This CDR3 has 11 amino acids. Trimming removed 2 bases from V and 7 bases from J, with 5 bases in between.